The 18 T cell receptor beta chains reported below all come from one sample, sequenced in a study of cytomegalovirus exposure and HLA in healthy donors. The study ran its PCR with 60 Vbeta and 13 Jbeta primers. The table came from immunoSEQ multiplex PCR; TCRdb's copy has only in-frame clones and leaves some out. The data contain 150,000 to 250,000 clones, more than 65% of them singletons. Sequencing was performed on PBMCs. The receptors here all came from a girl aged 10 to 17 in good health and CMV-seropositive.

The chain has TRBV4-1 and TRBJ2-5; TRBD1 matches 7 bases. V shed 4 bases and J 2 bases; nucleotides not matched to a gene: 4. CDR1 is MGHRA and CDR2 is YSYEKL in the germline V gene. This CDR3 has 14 residues. As DNA, the CDR3 is TGCGCCAGCAGCCGCCTGACAGGGCAAGAGACCCAGTACTTC. This encodes CASSRLTGQETQYF.

DNA of the CDR3: TGTGCCAGCAGTGACGAAACAGGACCCATAGGTCGGCAGTACTTC. Translated: CASSDETGPIGRQYF. This chain uses TRBV2 with TRBJ2-7, with a possible D match to TRBD1 (5 bases). Germline values: CDR1 SNHLY, CDR2 FYNNEI. Trimming removed 3 bases at V and 9 bases at J, with 21 bases between. The CDR3 extends over 15 amino acids.

The chain couples TRBV30 to TRBJ2-7; a weak D match, TRBD2 (7 bases). CDR1 GTSNPN and CDR2 SVGIG come from the germline V gene (reference sequence). The V end lost 1 base, the J end lost 0 bases, and 13 bases lay between the germline ends. This CDR3 is 15 amino acids long. The CDR3 sequence is CAWSGGGKSSYEQYF. The DNA of the CDR3 is TGTGCCTGGAGTGGGGGGGGCAAATCCTCCTACGAGCAGTACTTC.

The V call is TRBV10-3, the J call TRBJ2-7; 11 nucleotides match TRBD1. CDR1 and CDR2 from the germline V gene are ENHRY and SYGVKD. Trimming at V came to 3 bases and at J to 9 bases, leaving 7 bases not matched to a gene. The CDR3 spans 14 residues. In DNA form, the CDR3 reads TGTGCCATCAGTGATAGGACAGGGGGCTTTGGGCAGTACTTC. Translating gives CAISDRTGGFGQYF.

The chain is built from TRBV9 and TRBJ1-1, with a weak D call TRBD1 (6 bases). Germline-derived CDR1 and CDR2 are SGDLS and YYNGEE. This CDR3 comprises 14 residues. Between the trimmed V and J ends, which lost 0 bases and 1 base, there was a span of 7 bases. The CDR3 spells CASSVVQGNTEAFF. CDR3 bases: TGTGCCAGCAGCGTAGTACAGGGGAACACTGAAGCTTTCTTT.

The genes are TRBV7-2 and TRBJ2-3, with a possible D match to TRBD1 (8 bases). The CDR3 is 17 residues long. From germline, CDR1 is SGHTA and CDR2 FQGNSA. V was shortened by 4 bases and J by 2 bases, with 19 bases between the two germline ends. DNA of the CDR3: TGTGCCAGCAGCTCGCAACAGGGGGGGGCTTTCACAGATACGCAGTATTTT. This gives the protein CASSSQQGGAFTDTQYF.

Note on this clone: Different DNA sequences within this sample yield the same CDR3. This chain joins TRBV4-3 and TRBJ2-1; D possibly corresponds to TRBD2 (5 bases). V lost 1 base and J lost 8, with 6 bases in between. Looked up from germline, CDR1 is LGHNA and CDR2 is YSLEER. The CDR3 runs to 12 residues. DNA for the CDR3: TGCGCCAGCAGCCAAGGAGGGTATGAGCAGTTCTTC. The encoded protein is CASSQGGYEQFF.

V is TRBV11-3 and J is TRBJ2-7; the D is unclear. V lost 3 bases to trimming and J lost 1 base, with 7 bases between them. CDR1 SGHNT and CDR2 YENEEA come from the germline V gene. The CDR3 spans 13 residues. For the CDR3, the DNA is TGTGCCAGCAGCTTTGAGAGGTCCTACGAGCAGTACTTC. Translated, it gives CASSFERSYEQYF.

J is TRBJ2-3 and V is TRBV5-1; 7 bases match TRBD2. Unmatched junction bases numbered 13, after V lost 4 bases and J lost 5 bases. CDR1 is SGHRS and CDR2 is YFSETQ in the germline V gene. The length of the CDR3 is 16 residues. In DNA, the CDR3 is TGCGCCAGCAGCAGGACGGGGGGATCGGGTCGAGATACGCAGTATTTT. Amino acid sequence: CASSRTGGSGRDTQYF. The full variable domain, rest sourced from reference TRBV5-1 and TRBJ2-3, is KAGVTQTPRYLIKTRGQQVTLSCSPISGHRSVSWYQQTPGQGLQFLFEYFSETQRNKGNFPGRFSGRQFSNSRSEMNVSTLELGDSALYLCASSRTGGSGRDTQYFGPGTRLTVL.

CDR3 sequence: CASRSSGGSGNEQYF. DNA for the CDR3: TGCGCCAGCAGGAGTTCGGGGGGCTCTGGGAACGAGCAGTACTTC. The gene calls are TRBV5-1 and TRBJ2-7; perhaps TRBD2 as D (7 bases). Germline V gene data show CDR1 as SGHRS and CDR2 as YFSETQ. V was trimmed by 5 bases and J by 5 bases, leaving 20 bases between them. The CDR3 spans 15 residues.

The chain uses TRBV5-8 and TRBJ2-5, with D tentatively TRBD1 (7 bases). This CDR3 has 16 residues. V was clipped by 4 bases and J by 0 bases, with 16 bases between them. Germline loops: CDR1 SGHTS, CDR2 YDEGEE. The CDR3 sequence: CASSPGARGNQETQYF. The CDR3, as DNA: TGTGCCAGCAGCCCGGGAGCCAGGGGGAACCAAGAGACCCAGTACTTC.

The chain employs TRBV5-4 and TRBJ2-3; 7 nucleotides agree with TRBD1. J was trimmed by 6 bases and V by 0 bases; bases with no gene match: 4. Germline V gene sequence: CDR1 SGHNT, CDR2 YYREEE (reference sequence). The CDR3 loop spans 14 amino acids. The CDR3 sequence is CASSLAQGPDTQYF. In DNA form, the CDR3 reads TGTGCCAGCAGCTTGGCACAGGGGCCGGATACGCAGTATTTT. The full variable domain, completed using reference TRBV5-4 and TRBJ2-3, is ETGVTQSPTHLIKTRGQQVTLRCSSQSGHNTVSWYQQALGQGPQFIFQYYREEENGRGNFPPRFSGLQFPNYSSELNVNALELDDSALYLCASSLAQGPDTQYFGPGTRLTVL.

This clone occurred once. The genes are TRBV11-2 and TRBJ2-5, with D maybe TRBD2 (6 bases). Germline CDR1 and CDR2: SGHAT and FQNNGV. This CDR3 has 15 amino acids. Trimming shortened V by 0 bases and J by 2 bases, and 10 bases separated the two germline ends. CDR3 loop: CASSLDGTSQETQYF. CDR3 DNA: TGTGCCAGCAGCTTAGATGGGACTTCACAAGAGACCCAGTACTTC.

The V gene is TRBV5-1, the J gene TRBJ2-3; TRBD2 matches 8 bases. Per the germline V gene, CDR1 is SGHRS and CDR2 is YFSETQ. This CDR3 spans 23 amino acids. Trimming removed 3 bases from V and 0 bases from J; junction bases left unmatched: 27. CDR3 loop: CASSSPPYSEGGGPPISTDTQYF. CDR3 DNA: TGCGCCAGCAGCTCACCCCCTTACTCCGAGGGCGGGGGGCCACCGATTAGCACAGATACGCAGTATTTT.

CDR3 loop: CASSPAGWENYGYTF. Here the CDR3 DNA reads TGTGCCAGCTCACCGGCGGGTTGGGAAAACTATGGCTACACCTTC. The V call is TRBV18, the J call TRBJ1-2; D ambiguous. Germline V lookup: CDR1 KGHSH, CDR2 LQKENI. CDR3 length: 15 residues. V was pared by 3 bases and J by 2 bases, with 13 bases between.

The genes are TRBV5-1 and TRBJ2-3, with 9 bases identical to TRBD1. The germline CDR1 and CDR2 sequences are SGHRS and YFSETQ. CDR3 length: 14 residues. With 5 bases clipped from V and 5 bases from J, the junction kept 6 bases outside the gene matches. The CDR3 region has the DNA TGCGCCAGCAGGGGACAGGGTGGAGGAGATACGCAGTATTTT. Translating it yields CASRGQGGGDTQYF.

The chain recombines TRBV5-6 with TRBJ1-2, with D tentatively TRBD1 (5 bases). The V end was cut by 1 base, the J end by 4 bases, with 11 bases between. This CDR3 comprises 14 residues. The germline V gene has CDR1 SGHDT and CDR2 YYEEEE. This chain's CDR3 is CASSLSGGGYGYTF. The DNA for the CDR3 is TGTGCCAGCAGCTTGAGCGGGGGAGGCTATGGCTACACCTTC.

This rearrangement joins TRBV7-2 to TRBJ1-4; D is undetermined. V was shortened by 1 base and J by 5 bases, with 5 bases between the two germline ends. Germline V gene sequence: CDR1 SGHTA, CDR2 FQGNSA. The length of the CDR3 is 13 residues. CDR3 sequence: CASSLGRNEKLFF. For the CDR3, the DNA is TGTGCCAGCAGCTTAGGGCGGAATGAAAAACTGTTTTTT.